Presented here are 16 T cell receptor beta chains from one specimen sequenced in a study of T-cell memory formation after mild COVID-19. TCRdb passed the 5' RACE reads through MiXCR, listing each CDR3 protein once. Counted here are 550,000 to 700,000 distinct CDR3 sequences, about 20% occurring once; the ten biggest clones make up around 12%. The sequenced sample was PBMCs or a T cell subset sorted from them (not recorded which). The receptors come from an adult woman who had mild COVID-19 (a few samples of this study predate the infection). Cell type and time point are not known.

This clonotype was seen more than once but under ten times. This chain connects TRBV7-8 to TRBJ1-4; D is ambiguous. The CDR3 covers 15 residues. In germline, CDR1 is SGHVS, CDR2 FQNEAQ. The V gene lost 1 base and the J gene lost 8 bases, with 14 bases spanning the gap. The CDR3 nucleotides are TGTGCCAGCAGCTTAGTTCTGGCGGGGAACGAAAAACTGTTTTTT. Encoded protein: CASSLVLAGNEKLFF.

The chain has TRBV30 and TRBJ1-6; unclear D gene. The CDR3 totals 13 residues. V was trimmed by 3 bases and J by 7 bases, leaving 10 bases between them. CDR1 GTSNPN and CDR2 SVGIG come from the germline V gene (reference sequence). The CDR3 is CAWSPLGNSPLHF. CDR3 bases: TGTGCCTGGAGCCCTCTGGGGAATTCACCCCTCCACTTT.

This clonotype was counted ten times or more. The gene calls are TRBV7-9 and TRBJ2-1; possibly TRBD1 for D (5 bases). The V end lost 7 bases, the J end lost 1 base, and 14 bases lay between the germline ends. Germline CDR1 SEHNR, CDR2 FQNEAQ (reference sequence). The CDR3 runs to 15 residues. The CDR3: CASTTAGSSYNEQFF. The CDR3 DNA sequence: TGTGCCAGCACTACGGCAGGGTCATCCTACAATGAGCAGTTCTTC.

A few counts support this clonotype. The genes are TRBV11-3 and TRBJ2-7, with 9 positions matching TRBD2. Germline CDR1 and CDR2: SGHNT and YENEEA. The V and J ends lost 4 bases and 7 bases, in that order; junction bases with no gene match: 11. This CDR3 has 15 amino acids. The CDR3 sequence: CASSSPIAGVREQYF. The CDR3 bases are TGTGCCAGCAGCTCACCCATAGCGGGAGTAAGAGAGCAGTACTTC.

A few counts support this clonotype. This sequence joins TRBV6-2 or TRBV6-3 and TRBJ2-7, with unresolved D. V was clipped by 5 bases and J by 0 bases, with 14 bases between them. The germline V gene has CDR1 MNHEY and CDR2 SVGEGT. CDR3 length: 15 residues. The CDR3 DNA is TGTGCCAGCAGTGGAGACACACTTGACTCCTACGAGCAGTACTTC. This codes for CASSGDTLDSYEQYF.

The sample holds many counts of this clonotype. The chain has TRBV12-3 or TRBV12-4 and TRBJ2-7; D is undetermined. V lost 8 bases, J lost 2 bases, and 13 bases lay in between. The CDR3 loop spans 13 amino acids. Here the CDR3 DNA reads TGTGCCAGCTGCCTATCGGCCACCTACGAGCAGTACTTC. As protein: CASCLSATYEQYF.

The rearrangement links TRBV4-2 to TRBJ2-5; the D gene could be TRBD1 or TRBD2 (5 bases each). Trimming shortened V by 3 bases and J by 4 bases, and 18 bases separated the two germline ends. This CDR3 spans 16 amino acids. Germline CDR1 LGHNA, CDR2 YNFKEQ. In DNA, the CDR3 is TGTGCCAGCAGCCACCCGGGACCCCAGAGGGGAGAGACCCAGTACTTC. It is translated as CASSHPGPQRGETQYF.

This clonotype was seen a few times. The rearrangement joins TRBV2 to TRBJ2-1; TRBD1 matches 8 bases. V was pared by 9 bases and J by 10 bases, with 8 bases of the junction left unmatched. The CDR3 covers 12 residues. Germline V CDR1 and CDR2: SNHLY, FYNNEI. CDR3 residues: CARLSGTGEQFF. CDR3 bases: TGTGCCAGACTGAGTGGGACAGGCGAGCAGTTCTTC.

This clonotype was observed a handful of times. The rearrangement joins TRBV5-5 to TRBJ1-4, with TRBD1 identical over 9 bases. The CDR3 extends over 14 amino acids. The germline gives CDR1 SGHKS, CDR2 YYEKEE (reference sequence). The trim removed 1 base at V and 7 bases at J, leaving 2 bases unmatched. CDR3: CASSLMGQGEKLFF. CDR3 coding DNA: TGTGCCAGCAGCTTGATGGGACAGGGTGAAAAACTGTTTTTT. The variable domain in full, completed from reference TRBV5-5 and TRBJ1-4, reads DAGVTQSPTHLIKTRGQQVTLRCSPISGHKSVSWYQQVLGQGPQFIFQYYEKEERGRGNFPDRFSARQFPNYSSELNVNALLLGDSALYLCASSLMGQGEKLFFGSGTQLSVL.

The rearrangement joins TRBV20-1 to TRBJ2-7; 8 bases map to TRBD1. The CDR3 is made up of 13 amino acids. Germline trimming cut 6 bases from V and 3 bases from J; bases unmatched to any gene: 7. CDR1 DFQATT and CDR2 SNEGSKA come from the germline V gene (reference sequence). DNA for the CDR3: TGCAGTGCCCTCCGGGACAGGAGCTACGAGCAGTACTTC. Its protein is CSALRDRSYEQYF.

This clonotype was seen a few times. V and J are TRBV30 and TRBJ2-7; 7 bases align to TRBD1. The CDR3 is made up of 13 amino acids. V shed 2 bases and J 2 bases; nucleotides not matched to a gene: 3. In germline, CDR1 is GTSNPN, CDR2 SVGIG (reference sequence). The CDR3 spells CAWSLDRAYEQYF. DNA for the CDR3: TGTGCCTGGAGTCTTGACAGGGCCTACGAGCAGTACTTC.

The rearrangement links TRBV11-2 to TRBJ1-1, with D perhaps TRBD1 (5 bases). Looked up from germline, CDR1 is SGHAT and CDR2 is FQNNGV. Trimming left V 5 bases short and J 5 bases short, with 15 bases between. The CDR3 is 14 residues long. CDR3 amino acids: CASSEQGSRTEAFF. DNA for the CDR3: TGTGCCAGCAGCGAGCAGGGTAGTAGGACTGAAGCTTTCTTT. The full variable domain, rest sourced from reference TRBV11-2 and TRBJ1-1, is EAGVAQSPRYKIIEKRQSVAFWCNPISGHATLYWYQQILGQGPKLLIQFQNNGVVDDSQLPKDRFSAERLKGVDSTLKIQPAKLEDSAVYLCASSEQGSRTEAFFGQGTRLTVV.

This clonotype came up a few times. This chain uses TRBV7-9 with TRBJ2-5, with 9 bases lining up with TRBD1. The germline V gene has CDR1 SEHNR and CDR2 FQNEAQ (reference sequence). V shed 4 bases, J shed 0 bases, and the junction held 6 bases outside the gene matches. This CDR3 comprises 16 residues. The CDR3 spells CASSYPGTGNQETQYF. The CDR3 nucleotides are TGTGCCAGCAGCTACCCCGGGACAGGGAACCAAGAGACCCAGTACTTC.

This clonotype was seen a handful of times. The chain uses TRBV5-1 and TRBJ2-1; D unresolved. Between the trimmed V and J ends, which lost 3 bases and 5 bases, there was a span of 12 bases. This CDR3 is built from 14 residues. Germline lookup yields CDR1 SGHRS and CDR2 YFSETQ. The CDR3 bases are TGCGCCAGCAGCTCGGACGGATGGAACAATGAGCAGTTCTTC. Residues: CASSSDGWNNEQFF.

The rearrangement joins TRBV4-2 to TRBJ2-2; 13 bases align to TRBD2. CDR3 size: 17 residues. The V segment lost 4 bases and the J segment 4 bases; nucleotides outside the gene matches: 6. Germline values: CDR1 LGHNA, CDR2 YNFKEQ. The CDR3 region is CASSLGLAGVGTGELFF. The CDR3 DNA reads TGTGCCAGCAGCCTCGGACTAGCGGGAGTGGGCACCGGGGAGCTGTTTTTT.

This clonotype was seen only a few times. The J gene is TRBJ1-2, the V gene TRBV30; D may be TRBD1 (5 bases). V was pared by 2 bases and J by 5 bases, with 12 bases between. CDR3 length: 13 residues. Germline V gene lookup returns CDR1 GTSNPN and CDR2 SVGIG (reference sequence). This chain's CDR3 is CAWSLGEAYGYTF. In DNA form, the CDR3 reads TGTGCCTGGAGTTTGGGGGAGGCTTATGGCTACACCTTC.